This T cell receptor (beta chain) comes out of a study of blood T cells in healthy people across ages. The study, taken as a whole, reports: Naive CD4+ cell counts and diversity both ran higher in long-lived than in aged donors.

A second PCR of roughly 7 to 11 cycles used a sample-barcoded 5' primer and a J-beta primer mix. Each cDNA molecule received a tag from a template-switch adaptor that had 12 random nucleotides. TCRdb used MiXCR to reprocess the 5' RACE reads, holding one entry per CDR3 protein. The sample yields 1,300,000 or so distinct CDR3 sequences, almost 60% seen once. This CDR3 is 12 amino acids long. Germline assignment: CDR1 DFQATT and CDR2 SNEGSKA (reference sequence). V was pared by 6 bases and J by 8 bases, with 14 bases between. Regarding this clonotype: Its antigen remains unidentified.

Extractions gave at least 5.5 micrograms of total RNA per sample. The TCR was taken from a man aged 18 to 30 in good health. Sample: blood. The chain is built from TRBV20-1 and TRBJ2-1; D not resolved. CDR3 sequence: CSAIPVRDEQFF. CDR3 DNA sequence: TGCAGTGCAATACCAGTACGGGATGAGCAGTTCTTC.